This T cell receptor beta chain was identified in a study of response to subunit inactivated influenza vaccine (dated by TCRdb to the late 2010s). About the full investigation: To follow how T cells responded to a trivalent subunit inactivated influenza vaccine, the researchers relied on deep quantitative profiling of the T cell receptor repertoire. What the work shows at the level of the full study, not this receptor alone: The authors suggested that each seasonal influenza vaccination may recruit only a limited number of new T cells.

The time point tag for this specimen amounts to: 45 days after influenza vaccine administration. A word on this clonotype: Its antigen target is currently unknown. It has no much larger one-base neighbor in the sample; base qualities were not kept.

The receptor library was made with RT-PCR. Sequencing was performed on an Illumina HiSeq 2500. TCRdb reprocessing: public reads trimmed at Q25 with fastp, clones called with MiXCR, in-frame beta chains kept. Each CDR3 protein gets just one entry, which takes the most common genes and DNA from the rows behind it. Here the sample has approximately 500,000 distinct CDR3 sequences; 10% to 15% occur a single time. The ten most abundant clones make up around 12% of the sample. The receptor was derived from a man aged 45 to 65 who received an inactivated influenza vaccine. Donor details come from another sample of the same person, matched by shared clones. The starting material was PBMCs from blood, obtained roughly 47 days after vaccination.

The CDR3: CASSPTAGAANYGYTF. The nucleotides are TGTGCCAGCAGCCCCACCGCGGGGGCAGCTAACTATGGCTACACCTTC. In this chain, TRBV4-2 is recombined with TRBJ1-2, with TRBD1 tentatively as D gene (6 bases match). V is clipped by 4 bases and J by 0 bases, and the sequence between their germline boundaries is 15 bases long. Per the germline V gene, LGHNA is the CDR1 and YNFKEQ is the CDR2. From the cysteine through the phenylalanine, the CDR3 covers 16 amino acids. Kept here is only the CDR3 DNA, which spans 48 bases and is read in frame from base 1.